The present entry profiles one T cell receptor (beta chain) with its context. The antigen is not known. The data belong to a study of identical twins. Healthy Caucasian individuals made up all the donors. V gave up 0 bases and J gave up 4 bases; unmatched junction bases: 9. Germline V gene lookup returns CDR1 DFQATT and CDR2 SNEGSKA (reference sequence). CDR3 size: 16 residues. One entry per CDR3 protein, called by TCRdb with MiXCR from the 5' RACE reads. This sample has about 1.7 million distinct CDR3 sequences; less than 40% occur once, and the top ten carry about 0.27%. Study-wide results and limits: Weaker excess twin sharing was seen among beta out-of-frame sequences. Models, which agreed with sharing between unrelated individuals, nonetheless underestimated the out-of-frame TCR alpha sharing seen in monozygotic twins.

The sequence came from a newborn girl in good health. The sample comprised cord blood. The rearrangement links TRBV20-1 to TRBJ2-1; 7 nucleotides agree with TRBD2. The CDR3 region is CSARDGGGTSYNEQFF. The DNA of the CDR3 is TGCAGTGCTAGAGATGGGGGAGGGACCTCTTACAATGAGCAGTTCTTC.